Sequencing of this TCR beta chain was carried out in a study of shared clonotypes between healthy human individuals. CDR3 length equals 16 residues. The germline V and J ends were trimmed by 1 base and 1 base, with 14 bases remaining between them. Germline loops: CDR1 SEHNR, CDR2 FQNEAQ (reference sequence). The table lists this clone with a count of one. Naive CD8 populations comprised CD45RO-negative cells positively selected for CCR7, excluding terminally differentiated effector memory CD45RA+ cells. Deep was the level at which the assay was run. The authors split each subset's genomic DNA evenly across several immunoSEQ plates. Here immunoSEQ multiplex PCR was the method, and the copy in TCRdb shows in-frame clones only, minus some. This sample has about 680,000 clones; 92% occur once, and the top ten carry approximately 22%.

The sequence was collected from a man aged 30-40 years in good health. Sequenced input: naive CD8+ T cells sorted from blood. J is TRBJ2-7 and V is TRBV7-9; D remains ambiguous. This CDR3 is CASSLVVGSRSYEQYF. Here the CDR3 DNA reads TGTGCCAGCAGCTTAGTGGTAGGATCCCGTTCCTACGAGCAGTACTTC.